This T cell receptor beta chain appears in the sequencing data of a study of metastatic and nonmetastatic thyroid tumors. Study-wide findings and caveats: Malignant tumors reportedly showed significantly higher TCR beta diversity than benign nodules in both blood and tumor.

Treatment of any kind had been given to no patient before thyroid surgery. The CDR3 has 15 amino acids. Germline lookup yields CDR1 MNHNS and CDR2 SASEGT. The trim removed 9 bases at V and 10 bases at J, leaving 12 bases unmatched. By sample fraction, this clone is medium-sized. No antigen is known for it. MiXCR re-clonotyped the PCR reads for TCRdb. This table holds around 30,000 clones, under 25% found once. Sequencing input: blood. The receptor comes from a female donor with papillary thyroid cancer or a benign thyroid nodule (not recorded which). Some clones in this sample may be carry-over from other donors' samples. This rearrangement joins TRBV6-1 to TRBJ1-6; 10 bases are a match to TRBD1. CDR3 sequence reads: CASRRDRGPVSPLHF. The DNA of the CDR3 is TGTGCCAGTAGACGTGACAGGGGGCCGGTGTCACCCCTCCACTTT.